This entry describes one T cell receptor (beta chain). A second about 6 to 12 cycle PCR used barcoded and J-beta primers. TCRdb used MiXCR to reprocess the 5' RACE reads, holding one entry per CDR3 protein. The repertoire includes over 600,000 distinct CDR3 sequences, 35% to 50% of them detected once, and 15% to 20% sits in the top ten. The sample belongs to a study of blood T cells in healthy people across ages. V was cut by 5 bases and J by 10 bases, with 20 bases left in between. The CDR3 has 14 residues. Germline V lookup: CDR1 SGHTA, CDR2 FQGNSA. The gene calls are TRBV7-2 and TRBJ1-1, with D possibly TRBD1 on 6 matching bases. Sequencing was performed on blood. The TCR originated in an elderly man in good health. The CDR3 spells CASSRTGGGAIAFF. The CDR3 DNA reads TGTGCCAGCAGCCGAACCGGAGGGGGGGCGATAGCTTTCTTT.